Presented here are 20 T cell receptor beta chains from one specimen sequenced in a study of blood T cell repertoires in COVID-19. Generated by immunoSEQ multiplex PCR, the TCRdb table keeps only in-frame clones and is missing some. The sample consists of roughly 330,000 clones, about 84% of them appearing once. The specimen was peripheral blood. The receptor set was obtained from a woman in her forties or fifties with acute or convalescent COVID-19.

This chain uses TRBV7-8 with TRBJ1-1; D may be TRBD1 (6 bases). CDR3 length: 15 amino acids. Trimming cost V 1 base and J 4 bases, with 13 bases left between them. The V gene's germline CDR1 is SGHVS and CDR2 FQNEAQ. The CDR3 DNA follows: TGTGCCAGCAGCTTAGTCGGGGGAGGGGGCACTGAAGCTTTCTTT. Amino acids: CASSLVGGGGTEAFF.

This CDR3 reads CASSLGASGRITDTQYF. The CDR3 DNA sequence: TGTGCCAGCAGCTTAGGCGCTAGCGGGCGGATCACAGATACGCAGTATTTT. This chain links TRBV7-3 with TRBJ2-3, with 8 bases aligning to TRBD2. The germline gives CDR1 SGHTA, CDR2 FQGTGA. After removal of 2 bases from V and 2 bases from J, the junction contained 9 bases not matched to a gene. This CDR3 spans 17 amino acids.

The rearrangement uses TRBV7-3 and TRBJ2-6, with a tentative D call TRBD2 (6 bases). The CDR3 is made up of 18 amino acids. Germline lookup yields CDR1 SGHTA and CDR2 FQGTGA. Trimming left V 5 bases short and J 2 bases short, with 19 bases between. CDR3 amino acids: CASSRMSGGSTGANVLTF. DNA for the CDR3: TGTGCCAGCAGCCGGATGTCCGGGGGTTCTACTGGGGCCAACGTCCTGACTTTC.

The rearrangement links TRBV7-9 to TRBJ1-1, with 7 positions matching TRBD1. Trimming cost V 6 bases and J 1 base; bases outside gene matches: 8. The CDR3 sequence is 15 residues long. Germline V gene data show CDR1 as SEHNR and CDR2 as FQNEAQ (reference sequence). The CDR3 nucleotides read TGTGCCAGCAGACGAATGGGACAGTCGAACACTGAAGCTTTCTTT. Its translation is CASRRMGQSNTEAFF.

The V call is TRBV27, the J call TRBJ2-7; D ambiguous. The CDR3 contains 14 residues. In germline, CDR1 is MNHEY, CDR2 SMNVEV (reference sequence). Trimming stripped 2 bases from V and 5 bases from J, with 13 bases between. CDR3 in amino acids: CASSLQSPRDEQYF. The CDR3 DNA follows: TGTGCCAGCAGTTTACAGAGCCCCCGGGACGAGCAGTACTTC.

This sequence joins TRBV18 and TRBJ2-3, with 8 bases aligning to TRBD1. Germline CDR1 is KGHSH and CDR2 is LQKENI. V lost 2 bases to trimming and J lost 2 bases; unmatched junction nucleotides: 3. The length of the CDR3 is 15 residues. DNA for the CDR3: TGTGCCAGCTCACCAATGGGACAGGTCACAGATACGCAGTATTTT. It codes for CASSPMGQVTDTQYF.

The chain is built from TRBV28 and TRBJ1-1, with TRBD1 identical over 8 bases. The V segment lost 4 bases and the J segment 1 base; nucleotides outside the gene matches: 2. The V gene's germline CDR1 is MDHEN and CDR2 SYDVKM. The CDR3 is made up of 14 amino acids. CDR3 sequence reads: CASSSGQANTEAFF. In DNA, the CDR3 is TGTGCCAGCAGTTCGGGACAGGCGAACACTGAAGCTTTCTTT.

This chain joins TRBV9 and TRBJ2-3, with TRBD1 as a possible D gene (6 bases). Germline V gene sequence: CDR1 SGDLS, CDR2 YYNGEE. The CDR3 length is 14 residues. V gave up 0 bases and J gave up 5 bases, with 10 bases separating them. Here the CDR3 reads CASSVGQGLDTQYF. CDR3 DNA sequence: TGTGCCAGCAGCGTAGGGCAGGGGTTAGATACGCAGTATTTT.

This chain links TRBV30 with TRBJ1-6; D gene unclear. This CDR3 region has 15 residues. CDR1 is GTSNPN, CDR2 SVGIG, per germline (reference sequence). V was clipped by 2 bases and J by 9 bases, with 17 bases between them. The DNA of the CDR3 is TGTGCCTGGAGTCGAGAGGGTCGACTCGGTTCACCCCTCCACTTT. Translation gives CAWSREGRLGSPLHF.

The gene calls are TRBV7-6 and TRBJ2-7, with 10 bases identical to TRBD2. In germline, CDR1 is SGHVS, CDR2 FNYEAQ. The CDR3 has 15 residues. The V gene end was trimmed by 5 bases and the J gene end by 6 bases; junction bases not matched to a gene: 10. Written as DNA, the CDR3 is TGTGCCAGCAGCCCCACCCGGAGCGGGAGGGCCGAGCAGTACTTC. Amino acids: CASSPTRSGRAEQYF.

J is TRBJ1-2 and V is TRBV19; D is perhaps TRBD1 (6 bases). Germline V gene lookup returns CDR1 LNHDA and CDR2 SQIVND (reference sequence). The CDR3 runs 15 residues. Trimming shortened V by 2 bases and J by 2 bases, and 12 bases separated the two germline ends. The CDR3 bases are TGTGCCAGTAGTATACGACAGGCATCAAACTATGGCTACACCTTC. Protein: CASSIRQASNYGYTF.

The chain has TRBV12-3 or TRBV12-4 and TRBJ1-2; a possible D gene is TRBD1 (6 bases). CDR3 size: 13 residues. The V end was cut by 5 bases, the J end by 5 bases, with 12 bases between. The CDR3 protein is CASSGRGGYGYTF. CDR3 DNA: TGTGCCAGCAGTGGTAGGGGGGGTTATGGCTACACCTTC.

The chain couples TRBV18 to TRBJ2-7; TRBD2 is a possible D gene (5 bases). Germline V gene sequence: CDR1 KGHSH, CDR2 LQKENI. CDR3 length: 12 amino acids. Trimming took 3 bases from V and 7 from J, leaving 10 bases between them. As DNA, the CDR3 is TGTGCCAGCTCACCGGCGAGGGAAGAGCAGTACTTC. As protein: CASSPAREEQYF.

In this sample, this clone turned up a few times. V and J are TRBV10-3 and TRBJ1-6; no clear D gene. The CDR3 consists of 13 residues. Germline V gives CDR1 ENHRY, CDR2 SYGVKD. Trimming took off 5 bases at V and 9 bases at J, with 11 bases between the two ends. The CDR3 protein is CAISPGTSSPLHF. CDR3 sequence (DNA): TGTGCCATCAGTCCGGGAACCAGTTCACCCCTCCACTTT.

Points on this clone: This sample includes further DNA sequences coding for the same CDR3. The chain links TRBV18 to TRBJ2-7; D perhaps matches TRBD2 (5 bases). The length of the CDR3 is 15 residues. The germline CDR1 and CDR2 sequences are KGHSH and LQKENI. V lost 0 bases and J lost 0, with 9 bases in between. In nucleotides, the CDR3 is TGTGCCAGCTCACCACCCTCCCGGGGCTCCTACGAGCAGTACTTC. This sequence encodes CASSPPSRGSYEQYF.

J is TRBJ1-2 and V is TRBV2, with D perhaps matching TRBD1 (5 bases). V lost 6 bases and J 3 bases, leaving 8 bases between the germline ends. CDR3 size: 12 residues. The germline CDR1 and CDR2 sequences are SNHLY and FYNNEI. CDR3 bases: TGTGCCAGCAGCGACAGCCACTATGGCTACACCTTC. Its translation: CASSDSHYGYTF.

The V and J genes are TRBV29-1 and TRBJ2-7; TRBD1 agrees at 7 bases. This CDR3 spans 13 amino acids. V dropped 4 bases and J dropped 2; count of bases not matched to a gene: 5. Germline V gene data show CDR1 as SQVTM and CDR2 as ANQGSEA. The CDR3 reads CSVVLGQTYEQYF. DNA of the CDR3: TGCAGCGTTGTCCTGGGACAGACCTACGAGCAGTACTTC.

The chain employs TRBV3-1 (or the pseudogene TRBV3-2) and TRBJ2-7; 8 nucleotides agree with TRBD1. This CDR3 is 14 amino acids long. Germline CDR1 and CDR2: LGHDT and YNNKEL (reference sequence). V lost 4 bases and J lost 7; bases outside the gene matches: 9. The CDR3 sequence: CASSLRTGPGEQYF. For the CDR3, the DNA is TGTGCCAGCAGCCTCCGGACAGGGCCCGGAGAGCAGTACTTC.

This chain uses TRBV28 with TRBJ2-1; possible D gene TRBD2, 7 bases. Germline lookup yields CDR1 MDHEN and CDR2 SYDVKM. V was cut by 8 bases and J by 7 bases, with 21 bases left in between. CDR3 size: 15 residues. CDR3 region: CASPRGRGGRNEQFF. CDR3 bases: TGTGCCAGCCCCCGGGGGCGCGGGGGCCGTAATGAGCAGTTCTTC.

The chain is built from TRBV24-1 and TRBJ2-7, with TRBD1 matching over 8 bases. V shed 9 bases and J 5 bases; nucleotides not matched to a gene: 11. The CDR3 extends over 14 amino acids. The V gene's germline CDR1 is KGHDR and CDR2 SFDVKD. The CDR3 DNA follows: TGTGCCACCCGACAGGGGATAGCTGGCCACGAGCAGTACTTC. This encodes CATRQGIAGHEQYF.